This T cell receptor (beta chain) emerged from a study of response to subunit inactivated influenza vaccine. TCRdb re-called the RT-PCR reads through MiXCR, storing one row per CDR3 protein. This sample carries roughly 700,000 distinct CDR3 sequences, 15% to 17% of them seen once, and the ten largest clones take roughly 12%. Study-wide findings and caveats: Few additional T cells are recruited per seasonal influenza vaccination, authors suggested.

In the case of this clonotype: No antigen is known for it.

This CDR3 spans 14 amino acids. CDR1 SGHRS and CDR2 YFSETQ come from the germline V gene. V lost 4 bases and J lost 4; bases outside the gene matches: 4. The chain recombines TRBV5-1 with TRBJ1-1; 10 bases are shared with TRBD1. Sequenced material: PBMCs from blood, taken about 12 days after vaccination. This clonotype originated in a middle-aged man who received an inactivated influenza vaccine. CDR3 region: CASSPGDRGTEAFF. The CDR3 nucleotides are TGCGCCAGCAGCCCTGGGGACAGGGGCACTGAAGCTTTCTTT.